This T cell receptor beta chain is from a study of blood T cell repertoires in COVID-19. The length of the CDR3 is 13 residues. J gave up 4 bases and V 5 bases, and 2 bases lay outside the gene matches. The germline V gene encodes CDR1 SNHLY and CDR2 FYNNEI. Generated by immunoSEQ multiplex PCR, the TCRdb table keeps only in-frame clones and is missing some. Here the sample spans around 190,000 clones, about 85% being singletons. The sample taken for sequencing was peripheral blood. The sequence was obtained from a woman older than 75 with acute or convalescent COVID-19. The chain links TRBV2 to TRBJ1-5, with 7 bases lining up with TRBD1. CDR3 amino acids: CASSTQGNQPQHF. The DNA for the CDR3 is TGTGCCAGCAGTACACAGGGGAATCAGCCCCAGCATTTT. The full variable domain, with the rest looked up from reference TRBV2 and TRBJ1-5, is EPEVTQTPSHQVTQMGQEVILRCVPISNHLYFYWYRQILGQKVEFLVSFYNNEISEKSEIFDDQFSVERPDGSNFTLKIRSTKLEDSAMYFCASSTQGNQPQHFGDGTRLSIL.